In its sample, the clone carrying this T cell receptor (beta chain) was seen a few times. What it recognizes is unknown. Given a much more abundant clone one base away, this may be a read error. The DNA is left out, because the CDR3 cannot be placed on it with certainty; the CDR3 is given as TCRdb lists it. The data stem from a study of regulatory T cells in long-lasting Graves disease. Study-wide results and caveats: With persistent disease, TRBV28, TRBJ1-2 and TRBJ2-5 were the favored segments.

Time point denoted: newly diagnosed GD, antithyroid drugs for less than 3 months. Extracted RNA from PBMCs served as the source of the TCR library. Including both end residues, the CDR3 is 12 amino acids long. The germline V gene has CDR1 SQVTM and CDR2 ANQGSEA. For TCR beta, libraries came from iRepertoire HTBI primers and Arm-PCR of CDR3 regions. TCRdb reprocessed the multiplex PCR reads via MiXCR and lists one record per CDR3 protein. The sample contains hundreds of thousands of distinct CDR3 sequences, about 15% of which appear only once. In addition, the sample was reused for a study of T cells in Graves' hyperthyroidism and ophthalmopathy.

The chain uses TRBV29-1 and TRBJ2-2; the D call in the table, TRBD1, was not verified against the DNA. The specimen was peripheral blood mononuclear cells (PBMCs), collected at new diagnosis, from a patient treated with antithyroid drugs. The source is a woman in her 30s with Graves disease. The CDR3 sequence: CSVGTGNGELLF.